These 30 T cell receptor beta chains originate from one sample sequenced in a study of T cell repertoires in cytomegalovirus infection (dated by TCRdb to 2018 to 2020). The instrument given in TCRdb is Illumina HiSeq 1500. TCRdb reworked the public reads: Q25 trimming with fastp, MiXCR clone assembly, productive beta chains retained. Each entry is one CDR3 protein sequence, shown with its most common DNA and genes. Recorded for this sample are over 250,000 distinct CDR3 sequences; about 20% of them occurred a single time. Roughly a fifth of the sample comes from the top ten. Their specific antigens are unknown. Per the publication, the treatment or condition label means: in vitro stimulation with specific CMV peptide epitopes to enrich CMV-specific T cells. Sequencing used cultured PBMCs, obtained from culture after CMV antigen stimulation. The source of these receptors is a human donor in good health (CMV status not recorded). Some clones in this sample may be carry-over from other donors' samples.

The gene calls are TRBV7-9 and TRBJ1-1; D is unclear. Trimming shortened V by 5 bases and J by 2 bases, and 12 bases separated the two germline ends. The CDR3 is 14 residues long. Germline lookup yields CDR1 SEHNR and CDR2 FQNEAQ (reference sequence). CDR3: CASSPGRKNTEAFF. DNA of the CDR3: TGTGCCAGCAGCCCCGGACGAAAAAACACTGAAGCTTTCTTT.

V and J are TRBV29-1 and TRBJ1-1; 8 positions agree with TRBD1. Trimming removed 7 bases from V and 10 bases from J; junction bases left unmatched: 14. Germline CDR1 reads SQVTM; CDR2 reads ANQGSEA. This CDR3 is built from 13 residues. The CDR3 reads CSGGTQGAVGAFF. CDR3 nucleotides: TGCAGCGGTGGGACGCAGGGGGCCGTTGGAGCTTTCTTT.

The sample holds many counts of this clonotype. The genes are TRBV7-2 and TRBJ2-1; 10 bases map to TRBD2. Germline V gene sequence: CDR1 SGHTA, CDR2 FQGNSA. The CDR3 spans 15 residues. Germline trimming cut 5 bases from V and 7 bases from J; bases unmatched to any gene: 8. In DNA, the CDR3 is TGTGCCAGCAGCCGGACTAGCGGAGTGGGTAATGAGCAGTTCTTC. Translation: CASSRTSGVGNEQFF.

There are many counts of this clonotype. In nucleotides, the CDR3 is TGTGCCAGCAGCTTCCTCGGAGGGAACACAGATACGCAGTATTTT. Its translation: CASSFLGGNTDTQYF. The gene calls are TRBV7-2 and TRBJ2-3; tentative D call: TRBD2 (6 bases). The CDR3 loop spans 15 amino acids. CDR1 is SGHTA, CDR2 FQGNSA, per germline. V gave up 3 bases and J gave up 2 bases, with 12 bases separating them.

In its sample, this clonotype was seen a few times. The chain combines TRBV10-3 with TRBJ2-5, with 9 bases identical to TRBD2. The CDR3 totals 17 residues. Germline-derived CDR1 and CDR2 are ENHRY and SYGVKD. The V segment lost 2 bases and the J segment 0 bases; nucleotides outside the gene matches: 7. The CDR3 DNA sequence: TGTGCCATCAGTGAGAGTAGACTAGCGGCCAACCAAGAGACCCAGTACTTC. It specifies CAISESRLAANQETQYF.

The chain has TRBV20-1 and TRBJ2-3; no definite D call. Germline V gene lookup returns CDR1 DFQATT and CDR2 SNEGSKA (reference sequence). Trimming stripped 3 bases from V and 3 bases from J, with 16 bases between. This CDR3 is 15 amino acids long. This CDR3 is CSASEGPGRTDTQYF. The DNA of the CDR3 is TGCAGTGCTAGTGAAGGGCCGGGCCGGACAGATACGCAGTATTTT.

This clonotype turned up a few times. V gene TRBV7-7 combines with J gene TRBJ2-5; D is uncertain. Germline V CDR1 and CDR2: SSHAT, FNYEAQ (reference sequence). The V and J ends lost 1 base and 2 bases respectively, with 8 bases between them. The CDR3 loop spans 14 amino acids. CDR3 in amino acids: CASSLETRQETQYF. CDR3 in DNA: TGTGCCAGCAGCTTAGAGACCCGGCAAGAGACCCAGTACTTC.

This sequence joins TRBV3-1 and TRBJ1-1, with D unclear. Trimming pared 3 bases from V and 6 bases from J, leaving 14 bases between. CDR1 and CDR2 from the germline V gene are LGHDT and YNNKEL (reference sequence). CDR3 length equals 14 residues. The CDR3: CASSHYSERAEAFF. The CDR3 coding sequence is TGTGCCAGCAGCCACTACTCCGAGAGGGCTGAAGCTTTCTTT.

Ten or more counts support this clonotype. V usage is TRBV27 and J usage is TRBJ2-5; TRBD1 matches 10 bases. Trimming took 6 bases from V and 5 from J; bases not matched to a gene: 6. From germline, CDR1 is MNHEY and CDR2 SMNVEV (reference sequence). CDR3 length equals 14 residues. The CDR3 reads CASRGQGSVETQYF. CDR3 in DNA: TGTGCCAGCAGGGGACAGGGGTCGGTCGAGACCCAGTACTTC.

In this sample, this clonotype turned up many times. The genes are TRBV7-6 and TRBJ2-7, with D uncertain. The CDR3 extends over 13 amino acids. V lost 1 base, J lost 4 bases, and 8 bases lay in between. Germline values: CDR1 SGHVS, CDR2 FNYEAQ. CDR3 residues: CASSLGPPYEQYF. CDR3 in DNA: TGTGCCAGCAGCTTAGGACCCCCTTACGAGCAGTACTTC.

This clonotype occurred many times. The CDR3 loop reads CASSLDRGQETQYF. The CDR3 region has the DNA TGTGCCAGCAGCCTAGATAGAGGCCAAGAGACCCAGTACTTC. This chain joins TRBV7-2 and TRBJ2-5; D is unresolved. CDR1 is SGHTA and CDR2 is FQGNSA in the germline V gene. Trimming stripped 5 bases from V and 1 base from J, with 11 bases between. The CDR3 is 14 amino acids.

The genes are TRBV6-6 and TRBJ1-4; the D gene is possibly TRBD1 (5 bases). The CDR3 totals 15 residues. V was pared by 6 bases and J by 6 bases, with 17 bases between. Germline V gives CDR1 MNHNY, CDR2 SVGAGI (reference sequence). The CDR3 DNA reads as TGTGCCAGCAGCGACTCGGGACGGTGGGATGAAAAACTGTTTTTT. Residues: CASSDSGRWDEKLFF.

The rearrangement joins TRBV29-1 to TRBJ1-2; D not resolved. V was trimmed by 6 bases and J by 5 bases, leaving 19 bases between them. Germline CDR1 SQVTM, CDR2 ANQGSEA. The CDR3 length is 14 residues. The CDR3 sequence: CSVPGAARGYGYTF. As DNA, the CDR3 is TGCAGCGTCCCGGGTGCCGCCCGCGGGTATGGCTACACCTTC.

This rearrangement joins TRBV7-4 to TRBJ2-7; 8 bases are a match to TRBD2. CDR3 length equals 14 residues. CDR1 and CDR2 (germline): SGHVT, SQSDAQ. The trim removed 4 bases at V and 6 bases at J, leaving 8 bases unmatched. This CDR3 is CASSYPGLVSEQYV. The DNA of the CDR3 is TGTGCCAGCAGCTACCCGGGACTAGTATCCGAGCAGTACGTC.

CDR3: CASSGKGGTQYF. The CDR3 DNA reads TGTGCCAGCAGCGGTAAAGGTGGGACGCAGTATTTT. This chain links TRBV5-6 with TRBJ2-3; no clear D gene. In germline, CDR1 is SGHDT, CDR2 YYEEEE. V was cut by 4 bases and J by 9 bases, with 12 bases left in between. The CDR3 is 12 amino acids.

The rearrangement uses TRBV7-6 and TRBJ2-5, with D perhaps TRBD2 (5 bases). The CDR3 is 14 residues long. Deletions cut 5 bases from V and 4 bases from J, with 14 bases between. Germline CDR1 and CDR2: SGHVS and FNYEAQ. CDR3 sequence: CASSEGYAGETQYF. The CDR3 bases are TGTGCCAGCAGCGAGGGATACGCGGGAGAGACCCAGTACTTC. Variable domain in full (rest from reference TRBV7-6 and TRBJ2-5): GAGVSQSPRYKVTKRGQDVALRCDPISGHVSLYWYRQALGQGPEFLTYFNYEAQQDKSGLPNDRFSAERPEGSISTLTIQRTEQRDSAMYRCASSEGYAGETQYFGPGTRLLVL.

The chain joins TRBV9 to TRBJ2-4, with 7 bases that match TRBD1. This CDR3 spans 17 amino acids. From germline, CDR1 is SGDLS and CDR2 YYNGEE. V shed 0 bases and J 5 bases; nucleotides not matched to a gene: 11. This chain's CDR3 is CASSVGGGQGSENIQYF. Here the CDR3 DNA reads TGTGCCAGCAGCGTAGGAGGGGGCCAGGGGAGCGAAAACATTCAGTACTTC.

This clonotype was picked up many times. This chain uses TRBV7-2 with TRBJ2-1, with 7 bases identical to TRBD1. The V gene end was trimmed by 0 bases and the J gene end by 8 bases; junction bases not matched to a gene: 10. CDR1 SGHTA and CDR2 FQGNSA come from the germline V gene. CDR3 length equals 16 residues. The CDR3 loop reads CASSLALDRVRDEQFF. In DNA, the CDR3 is TGTGCCAGCAGCTTAGCCCTAGACAGGGTCCGCGATGAGCAGTTCTTC.

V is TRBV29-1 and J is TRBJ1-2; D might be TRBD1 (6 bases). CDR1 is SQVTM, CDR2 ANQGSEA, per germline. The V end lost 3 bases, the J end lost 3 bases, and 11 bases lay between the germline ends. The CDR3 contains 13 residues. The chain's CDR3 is CSVDKQGDYGYTF. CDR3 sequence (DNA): TGCAGCGTTGATAAACAGGGAGACTATGGCTACACCTTC.

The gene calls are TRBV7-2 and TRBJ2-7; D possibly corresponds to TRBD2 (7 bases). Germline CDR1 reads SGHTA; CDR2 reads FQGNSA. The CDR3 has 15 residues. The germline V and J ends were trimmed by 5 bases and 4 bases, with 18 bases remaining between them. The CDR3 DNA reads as TGTGCCAGCAGCGTCTCCCTGGGGGGGCAGTACGAGCAGTACTTC. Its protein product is CASSVSLGGQYEQYF.

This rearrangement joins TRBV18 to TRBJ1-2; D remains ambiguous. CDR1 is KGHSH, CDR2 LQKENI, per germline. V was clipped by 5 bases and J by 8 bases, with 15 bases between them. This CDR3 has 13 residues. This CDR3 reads CASSVGREGGYTF. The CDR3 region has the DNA TGTGCCAGCTCAGTTGGTCGGGAAGGAGGCTACACCTTC.

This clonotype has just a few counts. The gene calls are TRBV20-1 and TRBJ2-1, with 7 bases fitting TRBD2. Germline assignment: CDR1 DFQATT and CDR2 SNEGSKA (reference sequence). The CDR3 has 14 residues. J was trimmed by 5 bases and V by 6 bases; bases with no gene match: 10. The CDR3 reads CSALGGSPHNEQFF. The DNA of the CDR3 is TGCAGTGCCCTGGGCGGGAGTCCCCACAATGAGCAGTTCTTC.

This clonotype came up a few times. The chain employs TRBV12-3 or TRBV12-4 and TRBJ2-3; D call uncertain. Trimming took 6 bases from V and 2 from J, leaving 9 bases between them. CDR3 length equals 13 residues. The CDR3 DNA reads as TGTGCCAGCAGCCGCCGTAACACAGATACGCAGTATTTT. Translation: CASSRRNTDTQYF.

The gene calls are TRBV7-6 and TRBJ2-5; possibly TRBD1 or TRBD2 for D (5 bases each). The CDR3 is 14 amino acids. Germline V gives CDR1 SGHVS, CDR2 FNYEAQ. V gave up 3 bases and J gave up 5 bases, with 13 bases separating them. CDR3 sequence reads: CASSFPTGGETQYF. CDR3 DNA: TGTGCCAGCAGCTTCCCCACAGGCGGGGAGACCCAGTACTTC.

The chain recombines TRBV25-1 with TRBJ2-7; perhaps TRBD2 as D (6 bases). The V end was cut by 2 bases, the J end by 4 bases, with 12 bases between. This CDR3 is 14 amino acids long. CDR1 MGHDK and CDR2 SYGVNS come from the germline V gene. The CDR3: CASSEGGVSYEQYF. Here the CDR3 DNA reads TGTGCCAGCAGTGAAGGCGGGGTATCTTACGAGCAGTACTTC.

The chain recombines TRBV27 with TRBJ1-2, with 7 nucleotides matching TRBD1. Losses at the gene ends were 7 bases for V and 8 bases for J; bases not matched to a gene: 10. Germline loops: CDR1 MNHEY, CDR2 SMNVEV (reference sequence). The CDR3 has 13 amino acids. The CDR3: CASITDRAGGYTF. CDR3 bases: TGTGCCAGCATTACTGACAGGGCAGGCGGCTACACCTTC.

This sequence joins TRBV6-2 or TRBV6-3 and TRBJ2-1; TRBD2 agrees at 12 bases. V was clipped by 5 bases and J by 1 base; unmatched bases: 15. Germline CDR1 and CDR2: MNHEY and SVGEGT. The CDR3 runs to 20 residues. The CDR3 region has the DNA TGTGCCAGCAGTCCCCGACTAGCGGGAGTTAGAAGATCGTCCTACAATGAGCAGTTCTTC. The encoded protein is CASSPRLAGVRRSSYNEQFF.

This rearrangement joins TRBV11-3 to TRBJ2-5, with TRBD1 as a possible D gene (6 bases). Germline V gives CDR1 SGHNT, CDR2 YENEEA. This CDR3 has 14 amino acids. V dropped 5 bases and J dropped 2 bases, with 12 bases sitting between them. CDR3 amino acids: CASSAGDNQETQYF. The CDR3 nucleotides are TGTGCCAGCAGCGCCGGGGACAATCAAGAGACCCAGTACTTC.

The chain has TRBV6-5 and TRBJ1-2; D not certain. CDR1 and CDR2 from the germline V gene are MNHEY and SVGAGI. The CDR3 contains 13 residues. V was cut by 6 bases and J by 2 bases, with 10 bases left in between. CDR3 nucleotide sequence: TGTGCCAGCAGCCACCCCCCCAACTATGGCTACACCTTC. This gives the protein CASSHPPNYGYTF.

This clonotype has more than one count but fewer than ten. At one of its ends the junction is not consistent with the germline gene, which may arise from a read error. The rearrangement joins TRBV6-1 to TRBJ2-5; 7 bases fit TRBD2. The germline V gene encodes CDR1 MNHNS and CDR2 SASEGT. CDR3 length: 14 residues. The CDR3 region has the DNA TGTGCCAGCAGAGAAGCGGGATCCGCGGAGACCCAGTACTTC. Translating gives CASREAGSAETQYF.